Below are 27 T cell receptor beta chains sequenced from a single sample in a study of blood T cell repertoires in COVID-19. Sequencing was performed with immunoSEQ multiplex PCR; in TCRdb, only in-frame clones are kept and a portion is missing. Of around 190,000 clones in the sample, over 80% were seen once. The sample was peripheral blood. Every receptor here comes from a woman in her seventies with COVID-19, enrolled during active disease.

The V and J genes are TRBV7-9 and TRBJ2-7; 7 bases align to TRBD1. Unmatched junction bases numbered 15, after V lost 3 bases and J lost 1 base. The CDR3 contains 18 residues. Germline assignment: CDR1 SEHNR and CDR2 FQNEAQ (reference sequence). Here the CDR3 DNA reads TGTGCCAGCAGCTTCCCCTTTAGGACAGACAGGGCATCCTACGAGCAGTACTTC. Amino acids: CASSFPFRTDRASYEQYF.

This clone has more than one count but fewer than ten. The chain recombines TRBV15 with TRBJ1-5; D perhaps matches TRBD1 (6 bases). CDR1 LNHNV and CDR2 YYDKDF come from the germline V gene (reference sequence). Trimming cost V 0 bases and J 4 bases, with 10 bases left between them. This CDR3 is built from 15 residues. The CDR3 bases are TGTGCCACCAGCAGAGATCGAACAGGGAATCAGCCCCAGCATTTT. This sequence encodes CATSRDRTGNQPQHF.

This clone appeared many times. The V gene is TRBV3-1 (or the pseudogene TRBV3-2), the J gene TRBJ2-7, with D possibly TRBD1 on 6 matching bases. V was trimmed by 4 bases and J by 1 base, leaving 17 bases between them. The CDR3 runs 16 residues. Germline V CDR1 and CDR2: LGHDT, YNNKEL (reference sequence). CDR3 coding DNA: TGTGCCAGCAGCCCCGGGACACATCGCCGGTCCTACGAGCAGTACTTC. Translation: CASSPGTHRRSYEQYF.

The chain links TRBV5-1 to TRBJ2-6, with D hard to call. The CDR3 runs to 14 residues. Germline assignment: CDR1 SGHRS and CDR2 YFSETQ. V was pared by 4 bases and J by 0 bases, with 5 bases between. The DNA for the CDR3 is TGCGCCAGCAGCCCCTACTCTGGGGCCAACGTCCTGACTTTC. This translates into CASSPYSGANVLTF.

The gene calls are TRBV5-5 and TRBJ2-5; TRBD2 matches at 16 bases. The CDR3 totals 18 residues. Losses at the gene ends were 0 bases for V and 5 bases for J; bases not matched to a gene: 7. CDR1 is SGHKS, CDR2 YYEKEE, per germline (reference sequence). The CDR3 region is CASSLAGTSGRAGETQYF. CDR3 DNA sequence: TGTGCCAGCAGCTTGGCTGGGACTAGCGGGAGGGCCGGTGAGACCCAGTACTTC. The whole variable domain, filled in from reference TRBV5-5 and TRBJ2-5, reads DAGVTQSPTHLIKTRGQQVTLRCSPISGHKSVSWYQQVLGQGPQFIFQYYEKEERGRGNFPDRFSARQFPNYSSELNVNALLLGDSALYLCASSLAGTSGRAGETQYFGPGTRLLVL.

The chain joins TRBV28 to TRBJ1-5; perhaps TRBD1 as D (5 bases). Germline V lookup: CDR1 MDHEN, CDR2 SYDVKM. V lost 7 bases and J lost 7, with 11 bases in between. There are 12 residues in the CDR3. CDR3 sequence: CASNSQGQPQHF. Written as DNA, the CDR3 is TGTGCCAGCAATTCCCAGGGCCAGCCCCAGCATTTT. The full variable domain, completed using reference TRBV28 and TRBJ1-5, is DVKVTQSSRYLVKRTGEKVFLECVQDMDHENMFWYRQDPGLGLRLIYFSYDVKMKEKGDIPEGYSVSREKKERFSLILESASTNQTSMYLCASNSQGQPQHFGDGTRLSIL.

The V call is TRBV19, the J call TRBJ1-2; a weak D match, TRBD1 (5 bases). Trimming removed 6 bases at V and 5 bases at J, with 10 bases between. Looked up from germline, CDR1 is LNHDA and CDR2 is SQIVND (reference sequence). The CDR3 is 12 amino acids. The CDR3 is CASSPREYGYTF. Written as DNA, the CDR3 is TGTGCCAGTAGCCCCAGGGAATATGGCTACACCTTC. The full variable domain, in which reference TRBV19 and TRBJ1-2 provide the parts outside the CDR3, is DGGITQSPKYLFRKEGQNVTLSCEQNLNHDAMYWYRQDPGQGLRLIYYSQIVNDFQKGDIAEGYSVSREKKESFPLTVTSAQKNPTAFYLCASSPREYGYTFGSGTRLTVV.

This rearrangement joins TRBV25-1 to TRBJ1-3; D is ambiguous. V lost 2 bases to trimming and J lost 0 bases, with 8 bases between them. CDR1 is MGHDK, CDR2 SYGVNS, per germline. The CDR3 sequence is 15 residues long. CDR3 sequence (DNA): TGTGCCAGCAGTGAACCCTCAGGCTCTGGAAACACCATATATTTT. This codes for CASSEPSGSGNTIYF.

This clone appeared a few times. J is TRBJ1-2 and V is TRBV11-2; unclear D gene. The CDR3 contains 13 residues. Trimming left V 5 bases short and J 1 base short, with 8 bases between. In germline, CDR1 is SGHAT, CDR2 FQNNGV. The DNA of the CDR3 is TGTGCCAGCAGCCCCCTCGTTAACTATGGCTACACCTTC. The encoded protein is CASSPLVNYGYTF.

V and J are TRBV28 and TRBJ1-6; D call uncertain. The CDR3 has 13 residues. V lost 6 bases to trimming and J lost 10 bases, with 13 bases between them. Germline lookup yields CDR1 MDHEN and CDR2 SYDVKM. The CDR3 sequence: CASSLQRRSPLHF. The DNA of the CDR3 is TGTGCCAGCAGCCTTCAGCGGCGATCACCCCTCCACTTT.

The CDR3 sequence: CARSTRGNEKLFF. The CDR3 nucleotides are TGTGCCAGAAGCACGCGGGGTAATGAAAAACTGTTTTTT. The chain combines TRBV5-3 with TRBJ1-4, with D unclear. TRBV5-3 is an open reading frame whose function is uncertain. The CDR3 has 13 residues. Trimming took off 4 bases at V and 4 bases at J, with 8 bases between the two ends.

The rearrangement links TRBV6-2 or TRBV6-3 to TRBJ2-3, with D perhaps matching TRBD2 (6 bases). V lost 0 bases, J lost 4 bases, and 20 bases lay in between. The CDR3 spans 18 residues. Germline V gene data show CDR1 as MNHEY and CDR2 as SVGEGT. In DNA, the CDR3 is TGTGCCAGCAGTTACTCGACTGGGTCGGGAGTGGTTGCAGATACGCAGTATTTT. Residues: CASSYSTGSGVVADTQYF.

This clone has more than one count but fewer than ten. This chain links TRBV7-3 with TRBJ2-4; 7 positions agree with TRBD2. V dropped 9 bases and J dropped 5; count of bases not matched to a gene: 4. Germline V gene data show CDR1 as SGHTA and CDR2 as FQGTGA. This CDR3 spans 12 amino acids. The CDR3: CASTGGENIQYF. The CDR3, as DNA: TGTGCCAGTACTGGGGGGGAAAACATTCAGTACTTC.

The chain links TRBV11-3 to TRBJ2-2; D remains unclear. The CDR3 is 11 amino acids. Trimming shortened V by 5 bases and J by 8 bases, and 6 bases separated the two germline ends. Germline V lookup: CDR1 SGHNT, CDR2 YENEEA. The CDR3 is CASSARGELFF. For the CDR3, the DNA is TGTGCCAGCAGCGCCCGGGGGGAGCTGTTTTTT. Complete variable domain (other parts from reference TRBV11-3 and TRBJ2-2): EAGVVQSPRYKIIEKKQPVAFWCNPISGHNTLYWYLQNLGQGPELLIRYENEEAVDDSQLPKDRFSAERLKGVDSTLKIQPAELGDSAVYLCASSARGELFFGEGSRLTVL.

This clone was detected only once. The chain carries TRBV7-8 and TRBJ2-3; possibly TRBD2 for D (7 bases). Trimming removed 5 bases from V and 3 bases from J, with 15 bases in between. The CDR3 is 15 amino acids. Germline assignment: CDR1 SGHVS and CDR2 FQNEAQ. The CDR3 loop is CASSTDRRGTDTQYF. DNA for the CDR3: TGTGCCAGCAGCACAGACAGGCGGGGGACAGATACGCAGTATTTT.

DNA for the CDR3: TGTGCCAGCAGCTTTCCTAACACTGAAGCTTTCTTT. This encodes CASSFPNTEAFF. The chain has TRBV7-8 and TRBJ1-1; D is unresolved. Trimming took 3 bases from V and 2 from J, leaving 4 bases between them. The CDR3 runs to 12 residues. Germline V gene sequence: CDR1 SGHVS, CDR2 FQNEAQ.

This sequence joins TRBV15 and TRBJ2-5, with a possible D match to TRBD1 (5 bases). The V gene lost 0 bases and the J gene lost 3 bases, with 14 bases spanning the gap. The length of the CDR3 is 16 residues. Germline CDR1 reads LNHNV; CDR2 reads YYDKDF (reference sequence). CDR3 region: CATSRDGRAREETQYF. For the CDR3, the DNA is TGTGCCACCAGCAGAGATGGCAGGGCCAGAGAAGAGACCCAGTACTTC.

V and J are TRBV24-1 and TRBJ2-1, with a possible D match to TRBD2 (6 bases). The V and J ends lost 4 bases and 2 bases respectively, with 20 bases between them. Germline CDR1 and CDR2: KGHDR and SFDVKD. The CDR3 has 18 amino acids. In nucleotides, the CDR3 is TGTGCCACCAGTGACCCGTCTTTAGGGAGGTACACCTACAATGAGCAGTTCTTC. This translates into CATSDPSLGRYTYNEQFF.

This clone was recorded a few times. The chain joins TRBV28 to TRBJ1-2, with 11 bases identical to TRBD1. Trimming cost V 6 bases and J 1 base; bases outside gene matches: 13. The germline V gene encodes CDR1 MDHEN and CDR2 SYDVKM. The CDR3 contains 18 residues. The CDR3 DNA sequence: TGTGCCAGCAGCGGACAGGGGGCGCGAGATGGGAATAACTATGGCTACACCTTC. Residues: CASSGQGARDGNNYGYTF.

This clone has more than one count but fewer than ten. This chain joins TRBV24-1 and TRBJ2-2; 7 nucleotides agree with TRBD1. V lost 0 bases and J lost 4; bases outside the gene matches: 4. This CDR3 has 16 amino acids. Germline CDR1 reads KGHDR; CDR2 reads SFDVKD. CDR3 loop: CATSDLGDSTTGELFF. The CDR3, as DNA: TGTGCCACCAGTGATTTGGGGGACAGTACCACCGGGGAGCTGTTTTTT.

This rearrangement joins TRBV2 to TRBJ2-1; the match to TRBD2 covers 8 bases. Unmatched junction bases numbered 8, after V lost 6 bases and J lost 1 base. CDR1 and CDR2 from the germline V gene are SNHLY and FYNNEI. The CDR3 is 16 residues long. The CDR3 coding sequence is TGTGCCAGCAGGGCTTTGAGCGGGAGTTCCTACAATGAGCAGTTCTTC. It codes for CASRALSGSSYNEQFF.

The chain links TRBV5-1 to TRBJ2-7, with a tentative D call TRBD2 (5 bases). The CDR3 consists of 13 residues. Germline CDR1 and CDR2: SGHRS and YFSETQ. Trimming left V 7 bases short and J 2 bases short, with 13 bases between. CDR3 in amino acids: CASSRDLAYEQYF. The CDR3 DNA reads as TGCGCCAGCTCCCGGGATCTTGCCTACGAGCAGTACTTC.

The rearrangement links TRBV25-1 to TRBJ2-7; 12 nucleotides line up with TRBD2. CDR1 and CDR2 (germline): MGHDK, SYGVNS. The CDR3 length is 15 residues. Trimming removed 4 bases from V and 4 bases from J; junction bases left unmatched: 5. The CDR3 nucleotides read TGTGCCAGCAGTGCCGGACTAGCGGGACGTTACGAGCAGTACTTC. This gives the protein CASSAGLAGRYEQYF.

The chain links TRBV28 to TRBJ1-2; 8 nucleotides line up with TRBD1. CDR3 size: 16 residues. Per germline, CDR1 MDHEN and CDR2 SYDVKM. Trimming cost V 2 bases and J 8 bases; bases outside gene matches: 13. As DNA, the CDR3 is TGTGCCAGCAGTTTAATTGGGGGACAGGAGGGCAGAGGCTACACCTTC. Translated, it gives CASSLIGGQEGRGYTF.

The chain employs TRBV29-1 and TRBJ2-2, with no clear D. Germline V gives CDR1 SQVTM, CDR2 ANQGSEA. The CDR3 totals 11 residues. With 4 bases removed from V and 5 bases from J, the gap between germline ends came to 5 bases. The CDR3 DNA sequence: TGCAGCGTTGGAGTGACCGGGGAGCTGTTTTTT. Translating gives CSVGVTGELFF.

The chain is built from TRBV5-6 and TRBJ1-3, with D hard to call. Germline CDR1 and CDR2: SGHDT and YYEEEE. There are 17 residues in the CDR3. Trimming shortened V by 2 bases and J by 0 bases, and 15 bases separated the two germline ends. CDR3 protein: CASSFTRPSLSGNTIYF. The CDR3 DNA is TGTGCCAGCAGCTTCACGAGGCCCAGTCTCTCTGGAAACACCATATATTTT.

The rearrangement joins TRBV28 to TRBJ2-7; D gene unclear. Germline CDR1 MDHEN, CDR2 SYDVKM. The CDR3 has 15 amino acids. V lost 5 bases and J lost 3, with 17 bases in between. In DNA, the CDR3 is TGTGCCAGCAGTCTGGGCTCTGTCATGATCTACGAGCAGTACTTC. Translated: CASSLGSVMIYEQYF.